These T cell receptor beta chains were read from a single sample in a study of early T cells in non-severe SARS-CoV-2 infection. TCRdb called the 5' RACE reads again in MiXCR, with one record for every CDR3 protein. The sample includes roughly 72,000 distinct CDR3 sequences, 9.5% to 15% seen only once; the top ten take approximately 1.1%. Sequenced material: whole blood. These receptors originate from an adult who was a healthcare worker with PCR-confirmed SARS-CoV-2 infection or an uninfected control (not recorded which). CDR3s include the opening cysteine and the closing phenylalanine or tryptophan. A D gene is named only where the DNA matches it firmly. Rows give clone size only sometimes, using once, few, many, or a class for an expanded clone.

j_call,cdr3_length,d_call,clone_size,v_call,cdr3_nt,cdr3_aa
TRBJ1-6,12,TRBD1,many,TRBV29-1,TGCAGCGTTCGAACAGGGGGATCACCCCTCCACTTT,CSVRTGGSPLHF
TRBJ2-7,11,TRBD2,many,TRBV6-2/TRBV6-3,TGTGCCAGCGGAGGCGGGGGGATCCAGTACTTC,CASGGGGIQYF
TRBJ1-6,16,.,few,TRBV7-9,TGTGCCAGCAGCCCGCCTTCCGGGGCGATCGGATCACCCCTCCACTTT,CASSPPSGAIGSPLHF
TRBJ2-1,15,TRBD2,few,TRBV6-1,TGTGCCAGCAGTGAAGGGACTAGCGGGAGTGTTGAGCAGTTCTTC,CASSEGTSGSVEQFF
TRBJ2-5,15,TRBD1,.,TRBV24-1,TGTGCCACCAGCCCCGGGACAGTAAGACAAGAGACCCAGTACTTC,CATSPGTVRQETQYF
TRBJ2-1,12,TRBD2,.,TRBV13,TGTGCCAGCAGCTCCGCCGGGACTAGTTTCTTCTTC,CASSSAGTSFFF
TRBJ1-2,14,.,many,TRBV29-1,TGCAGCGTTGATACAGGGAGTGGAGGCTATGGCTACACCTTC,CSVDTGSGGYGYTF
TRBJ2-3,16,TRBD2,many,TRBV24-1,TGTGCCACCAGTGACCCAAGCGGGGGGGCAACAGATACGCAGTATTTT,CATSDPSGGATDTQYF
TRBJ2-5,14,.,many,TRBV24-1,TGTGCCACCAGTGCCCCGGGAGCCCAAGAGACCCAGTACTTC,CATSAPGAQETQYF
TRBJ2-1,17,TRBD2,.,TRBV11-2,TGTGCCAGCAGCTTACAGGGAGGCAGCGGGACCTACAATGAGCAGTTCTTC,CASSLQGGSGTYNEQFF
TRBJ2-2,13,.,.,TRBV19,TGTGCCAGTAGCCGAGGAGGTGCCGGGGAGCTGTTTTTT,CASSRGGAGELFF
TRBJ1-1,16,.,.,TRBV6-5,TGTGCCAGCAGTTACTCTAGCCTGAGGGTTAACACTGAAGCTTTCTTT,CASSYSSLRVNTEAFF
TRBJ2-6,17,.,many,TRBV6-6,TGTGCCAGCAGTTCGGGACTGATGAGCTCTGGGGCCAACGTCCTGACTTTC,CASSSGLMSSGANVLTF
TRBJ2-4,15,.,.,TRBV6-5,TGTGCCAGCAGTTACTCGAAGGGGTCAAGCAACATTCAGTACTTC,CASSYSKGSSNIQYF
TRBJ2-4,15,TRBD2,few,TRBV2,TGTGCCAGCCAGGGACTAGCGGGAGGGCCAAACATTCAGTACTTC,CASQGLAGGPNIQYF
TRBJ2-7,12,TRBD2,few,TRBV29-1,TGCAGCGTTGTCGCGGGAGCCTACGAGCAGTACTTC,CSVVAGAYEQYF
TRBJ1-3,15,.,.,TRBV4-3,TGCGCCAGCAGCCCTCGAGAGGTCTCTGGAAACACCATATATTTT,CASSPREVSGNTIYF
TRBJ2-6,13,.,few,TRBV20-1,TGCAGTGCTGCCGCCCCTGGGGCCAACGTCCTGACTTTC,CSAAAPGANVLTF
TRBJ1-2,16,.,many,TRBV11-2,TGTGCCAGCAGCTTACAAGGCGGATCCTCGAACTATGGCTACACCTTC,CASSLQGGSSNYGYTF
TRBJ2-1,12,.,many,TRBV29-1,TGCAGCGGCGACGTAACCGGGAGTGTAAATTTCTTC,CSGDVTGSVNFF
TRBJ2-7,14,TRBD2,many,TRBV7-2,TGTGCCAGCCTCCCCGCTAGCGGAGATTACGAGCAGTACTTC,CASLPASGDYEQYF
TRBJ2-3,19,TRBD2,.,TRBV7-8,TGTGCCAGCAGCCCACCAGGAAGTAGCGGGAGTCTCAACACAGATACGCAGTATTTT,CASSPPGSSGSLNTDTQYF
TRBJ2-5,14,.,many,TRBV12-3/TRBV12-4,TGTGCCAGCAGTTTAGGGACATTACAAGAGACCCAGTACTTC,CASSLGTLQETQYF
TRBJ1-1,11,.,few,TRBV20-1,TGCAGTGCTAGACCAGGCACTGAAGCTTTCTTT,CSARPGTEAFF
TRBJ2-7,12,TRBD1,.,TRBV6-2/TRBV6-3,TGTGCCAGCCGGGACAGAGACTACGAGCAGTACTTC,CASRDRDYEQYF
TRBJ1-2,15,TRBD1,.,TRBV29-1,TGCAGCGCTTCCCCCGGGACAGGATTATCCTATGGCTACACCTTC,CSASPGTGLSYGYTF
TRBJ2-6,15,TRBD1,.,TRBV28,TGTGCCAGCAGACAGGGGGGCTCTGGGGCCAACGTCCTGACTTTC,CASRQGGSGANVLTF
TRBJ1-1,13,TRBD1,few,TRBV7-2,TGTGCCAGCAGCTCCCCAGGGGGGATACGGGCTTTCTTT,CASSSPGGIRAFF
TRBJ2-3,11,.,.,TRBV2,TGTGCCAGCAGTGTACCCAAAGCTGAGTATTTT,CASSVPKAEYF
TRBJ1-2,15,TRBD1,many,TRBV27,TGTGCCAGCAGTTCCCCGGACAGGGGATTCCGTGGCTACACCTTC,CASSSPDRGFRGYTF
TRBJ2-2,14,.,few,TRBV27,TGTGCCAGCAGTTTAGTATCAGGAAACGGGGAGCTGTTTTTT,CASSLVSGNGELFF
TRBJ2-3,14,.,few,TRBV20-1,TGCAGTGCTAGAGATGGGGCGACCACAGATACGCAGTATTTT,CSARDGATTDTQYF
TRBJ1-2,12,.,many,TRBV10-2,TGCGCCAGCAGTGAGAGGTTGCGGGGCTACACCTTC,CASSERLRGYTF
TRBJ2-1,16,TRBD2,few,TRBV5-1,TGCGCCAGCAGCTTGGGAGCGGGGGTCAGAGGAGATGAGCAGTTCTTC,CASSLGAGVRGDEQFF
TRBJ2-3,18,.,few,TRBV28,TGTGCCAGCAGTTTTGCGGCTGCCGGCGTGACTAGCACAGATACGCAGTATTTT,CASSFAAAGVTSTDTQYF
TRBJ2-3,16,TRBD2,few,TRBV20-1,TGCAGTGCTAGAGATCCCCGCGGGAGAGGTACAGATACGCAGTATTTT,CSARDPRGRGTDTQYF
TRBJ2-2,14,.,few,TRBV6-2/TRBV6-3,TGTGCCAGCAGTCCCCTCTTAGGCACCGGGGAGCTGTTTTTT,CASSPLLGTGELFF
TRBJ2-3,16,TRBD2,.,TRBV11-2,TGTGCCAGCAGCTTAGGAGGCGGGGGGACTGCCGATACGCAGTATTTT,CASSLGGGGTADTQYF
TRBJ2-1,12,.,few,TRBV29-1,TGCAGCGTTGACACAGGGCAATCCTCGGAGTTCTTC,CSVDTGQSSEFF
TRBJ2-3,15,.,many,TRBV19,TGTGCCAGTAGTATGGAGGGTGGGAGCACAGATACGCAGTATTTT,CASSMEGGSTDTQYF
TRBJ1-2,14,.,few,TRBV28,TGTGCCAGCAGTTCGGGCGGGGGCGACTATGGCTACACCTTC,CASSSGGGDYGYTF